One and the same sample provided the 7 T cell receptor beta chains below, sequenced in a study of glioma-infiltrating T cells. TCR alpha and beta CDR3 regions were amplified from RNA using iRepertoire nested multiplex PCR. Using its own MiXCR run on the multiplex PCR reads, TCRdb lists one record per CDR3 protein. Of approximately 190,000 distinct CDR3 sequences in the sample, about 31% are singletons; the top ten hold just over 20%. Sequenced input: glioma tissue, nonneoplastic brain tissue, or PBMCs (not recorded which). All receptors come from a human donor with low-grade glioma or glioblastoma, undergoing nonglioma brain surgery, or in good health (not recorded which).

There are a few counts of this clonotype. This rearrangement joins TRBV7-9 to TRBJ1-1; D gene uncertain. Looked up from germline, CDR1 is SEHNR and CDR2 is FQNEAQ (reference sequence). The CDR3 has 15 residues. V shed 0 bases and J shed 1 base, with 9 bases lying between them. In nucleotides, the CDR3 is TGTGCCAGCAGCTTAGCACTCCGACGGAACACTGAAGCTTTCTTT. It codes for CASSLALRRNTEAFF.

This clonotype occurred a few times. The CDR3 DNA reads as TGTGCCAGCAGTTTCGGTGGGCAGGGGGCAGATACGCAGTATTTT. Amino acids: CASSFGGQGADTQYF. The chain carries TRBV12-3 or TRBV12-4 and TRBJ2-3; 7 bases match TRBD1. CDR3 length: 15 residues. The V segment lost 3 bases and the J segment 4 bases; nucleotides outside the gene matches: 7.

Note on this clonotype: This may be a read error: a much more frequent sequence differs by one nucleotide. The V gene is TRBV5-1, the J gene TRBJ2-1; a possible D gene is TRBD2 (5 bases). This CDR3 comprises 13 residues. CDR1 and CDR2 (germline): SGHRS, YFSETQ. V dropped 3 bases and J dropped 11 bases, with 15 bases sitting between them. The CDR3 is CASSSDSANQQFF. DNA of the CDR3: TGCGCCAGCAGCTCGGACTCAGCTAATCAGCAGTTCTTC.

The sample holds many counts of this clonotype. The V and J genes are TRBV6-1 and TRBJ2-7; no reliable D call. Germline-derived CDR1 and CDR2 are MNHNS and SASEGT. Trimming took off 7 bases at V and 3 bases at J, with 13 bases between the two ends. This CDR3 comprises 13 residues. This CDR3 is CASKPPAFYEQYF. The CDR3 nucleotides read TGTGCCAGCAAGCCTCCGGCCTTCTACGAGCAGTACTTC.

This clonotype was observed at least ten times. The chain links TRBV20-1 to TRBJ1-5; D ambiguous. V lost 3 bases and J lost 0, with 6 bases in between. This CDR3 comprises 13 residues. Germline V gene lookup returns CDR1 DFQATT and CDR2 SNEGSKA (reference sequence). The CDR3 here is CSASSPSNQPQHF. DNA for the CDR3: TGCAGTGCTAGCTCGCCTAGCAATCAGCCCCAGCATTTT.

This clonotype was seen ten or more times. The J gene is TRBJ1-1, the V gene TRBV25-1; possibly TRBD1 for D (5 bases). CDR3 length equals 13 residues. Between the trimmed V and J ends, which lost 0 bases and 4 bases, there was a span of 6 bases. Per germline, CDR1 MGHDK and CDR2 SYGVNS. The CDR3 sequence: CASSEYGGTEAFF. The CDR3 DNA sequence: TGTGCCAGCAGTGAATATGGGGGCACTGAAGCTTTCTTT.

The rearrangement uses TRBV6-6 and TRBJ2-1; 11 nucleotides align to TRBD2. Germline trimming cut 3 bases from V and 0 bases from J; bases unmatched to any gene: 7. Germline loops: CDR1 MNHNY, CDR2 SVGAGI (reference sequence). The CDR3 runs 18 residues. As DNA, the CDR3 is TGTGCCAGCAGTTATGTTGAGACTAGCGGGGACTCCTACAATGAGCAGTTCTTC. Translation: CASSYVETSGDSYNEQFF.